Included here is one T cell receptor beta chain sequence, with context. This sample was included in a study of technical replicates of blood from a few donors. Only in-frame clones appear in the TCRdb table, and some are missing; sequencing was by immunoSEQ multiplex PCR. The sample lists tens of thousands of clones, around 94% occurring once. The specimen sequenced was T cells isolated from PBMCs. The source is a human donor in good health.

CDR3 in amino acids: CASSAPPGGNEQFF. CDR3 in DNA: TGTGCCAGCAGCGCCCCGCCAGGTGGGAATGAGCAGTTCTTC. The V and J genes are TRBV9 and TRBJ2-1; unclear D gene. This CDR3 comprises 14 residues. CDR1 and CDR2 from the germline V gene are SGDLS and YYNGEE. Deletions cut 3 bases from V and 7 bases from J, with 14 bases between.